A selection of T cell receptor beta chains follows, all from one sample in a study of radiation and T cells in renal cell carcinoma. Generated by immunoSEQ multiplex PCR, the TCRdb table keeps only in-frame clones and is missing some. Among 150,000 or so clones listed, roughly nine tenths were seen once. The input for sequencing was blood, taken from a patient whose treatment included radiotherapy and nephrectomy. The source of these receptors is an older woman with renal cell carcinoma. CDR3s include the opening cysteine and the closing phenylalanine or tryptophan. D genes are given only for firm matches. The size entry is marked missing in some rows and otherwise reads once, few, many or a size class.

clone size: NA
D gene: TRBD1
J gene: TRBJ1-5
V gene: TRBV28
CDR3 DNA: TGTGCCAGCAGTGACAGGGGAAAAAGCAATCAGCCCCAGCATTTT
CDR3 protein: CASSDRGKSNQPQHF

clone size: NA
D gene: TRBD1
J gene: TRBJ2-3
V gene: TRBV5-4
CDR3 DNA: TGTGCCAGCAGCTTGGCCACGGGGACAGCTACGCAGTATTTT
CDR3 protein: CASSLATGTATQYF

clone size: NA
D gene: NA
J gene: TRBJ2-7
V gene: TRBV19
CDR3 DNA: TGTGCCAGTAGTAAGGGGACAACCTACGAGCAGTACTTC
CDR3 protein: CASSKGTTYEQYF

clone size: NA
D gene: NA
J gene: TRBJ1-1
V gene: TRBV6-1
CDR3 DNA: TGTGCCAGCAGTGAAGGGGTGCTTCTCAACACTGAAGCTTTCTTT
CDR3 protein: CASSEGVLLNTEAFF

clone size: NA
D gene: TRBD2
J gene: TRBJ2-3
V gene: TRBV5-4
CDR3 DNA: TGTGCCAGCAGCTCTAGCGGTAGCACAGATACGCAGTATTTT
CDR3 protein: CASSSSGSTDTQYF

clone size: NA
D gene: NA
J gene: TRBJ2-7
V gene: TRBV28
CDR3 DNA: TGTGCCAGCGGGCGATACGAGCAGTACTTC
CDR3 protein: CASGRYEQYF

clone size: once
D gene: TRBD1
J gene: TRBJ2-7
V gene: TRBV2
CDR3 DNA: TGTGCCAGCAGTAAATCCGGGACAGGGCCCTACGAGCAGTACTTC
CDR3 protein: CASSKSGTGPYEQYF

clone size: NA
D gene: NA
J gene: TRBJ2-3
V gene: TRBV9
CDR3 DNA: TGTGCCAGCAGCGCAACAGGGCCAGATACGCAGTATTTT
CDR3 protein: CASSATGPDTQYF

clone size: NA
D gene: TRBD2
J gene: TRBJ2-1
V gene: TRBV28
CDR3 DNA: TGTGCCAGCAGTTCCCTCCGAGCGGGGGTAACTGAGCAGTTCTTC
CDR3 protein: CASSSLRAGVTEQFF

clone size: NA
D gene: NA
J gene: TRBJ2-5
V gene: TRBV29-1
CDR3 DNA: TGCAGCGTTGAAGGTCCTGGAGAGACCCAGTACTTC
CDR3 protein: CSVEGPGETQYF

clone size: NA
D gene: TRBD2
J gene: TRBJ2-1
V gene: TRBV4-1
CDR3 DNA: TGCGCCAGCAGCCAAGAGGGACTAGCGGGGGGCCACAATGAGCAGTTCTTC
CDR3 protein: CASSQEGLAGGHNEQFF

clone size: NA
D gene: NA
J gene: TRBJ1-1
V gene: TRBV9
CDR3 DNA: TGTGCCAGCAGGAGGGGGGTGAACACTGAAGCTTTCTTT
CDR3 protein: CASRRGVNTEAFF

clone size: NA
D gene: TRBD1
J gene: TRBJ1-1
V gene: TRBV6-5
CDR3 DNA: TGTGCCAGCAGCACTAGGACAGGGCACACTGAAGCTTTCTTT
CDR3 protein: CASSTRTGHTEAFF

clone size: NA
D gene: NA
J gene: TRBJ1-2
V gene: TRBV14
CDR3 DNA: TGTGCCAGCAGCCCCGCCCCGGCTGGCTACACCTTC
CDR3 protein: CASSPAPAGYTF

clone size: NA
D gene: NA
J gene: TRBJ1-2
V gene: TRBV4-3
CDR3 DNA: TGCGCCAGCAGCCGGAGAGGGGGGCTCTATGGCTACACCTTC
CDR3 protein: CASSRRGGLYGYTF

clone size: NA
D gene: NA
J gene: TRBJ2-1
V gene: TRBV5-1
CDR3 DNA: TGCGCCAGCAGCGAAACTAGTTCTTACAATGAGCAGTTCTTC
CDR3 protein: CASSETSSYNEQFF

clone size: NA
D gene: NA
J gene: TRBJ2-1
V gene: TRBV5-1
CDR3 DNA: TGCGCCAGCAGATATGACTTCAATGAGCAGTTCTTC
CDR3 protein: CASRYDFNEQFF

clone size: NA
D gene: NA
J gene: TRBJ2-4
V gene: TRBV7-9
CDR3 DNA: TGTGCCAGCAGCTCCTTAGACATTCAGTACTTC
CDR3 protein: CASSSLDIQYF

clone size: NA
D gene: NA
J gene: TRBJ1-1
V gene: TRBV2
CDR3 DNA: TGTGCCAGCAGTTCGACAGGCCAGAGCGCTGAAGCTTTCTTT
CDR3 protein: CASSSTGQSAEAFF

clone size: NA
D gene: TRBD2
J gene: TRBJ2-1
V gene: TRBV4-2
CDR3 DNA: TGTGCCAGCAGCCCACCCGGACTAGCGGGGGGGCTAGGGTTCTTC
CDR3 protein: CASSPPGLAGGLGFF

clone size: once
D gene: NA
J gene: TRBJ1-2
V gene: TRBV19
CDR3 DNA: TGTGCCAGTAGGGGGAGTAACTATGGCTACACCTTC
CDR3 protein: CASRGSNYGYTF

clone size: few
D gene: TRBD1
J gene: TRBJ1-1
V gene: TRBV6-5
CDR3 DNA: TGTGCCAGCACCGACGACAGGGTTGAAGCTTTCTTT
CDR3 protein: CASTDDRVEAFF